This T cell receptor (beta chain) was retrieved from a study of a mutant IDH1 vaccine in newly diagnosed glioma. Whole-study context: Either 4-6 weeks after radiotherapy alone or alongside temozolomide, vaccination was begun.

Details on this clone: Its antigen is not known.

This CDR3 region has 13 residues. V was cut by 5 bases and J by 2 bases, with 10 bases left in between. Germline V gene lookup returns CDR1 MNHEY and CDR2 SMNVEV (reference sequence). The sample's time point: week 35, safety follow-up. Vaccine doses each comprised 300 ug of mutant IDH1 20-mer peptide, with topical imiquimod. The protocol was immunoSEQ multiplex PCR, while the TCRdb copy is restricted to in-frame clones and leaves out a portion. In the table there are over 65,000 clones, roughly 80% of which are singletons. This TCR was sampled from a man aged 18 to 30 with glioma. The chain recombines TRBV27 with TRBJ2-7, with a possible D match to TRBD2 (5 bases). The sample in question was PBMCs, obtained from a glioma patient whose treatment included an IDH1 peptide vaccine. The CDR3 DNA reads as TGTGCCAGCAGTGGACGAGCGGCCTACGAGCAGTACTTC. Translated, it gives CASSGRAAYEQYF.